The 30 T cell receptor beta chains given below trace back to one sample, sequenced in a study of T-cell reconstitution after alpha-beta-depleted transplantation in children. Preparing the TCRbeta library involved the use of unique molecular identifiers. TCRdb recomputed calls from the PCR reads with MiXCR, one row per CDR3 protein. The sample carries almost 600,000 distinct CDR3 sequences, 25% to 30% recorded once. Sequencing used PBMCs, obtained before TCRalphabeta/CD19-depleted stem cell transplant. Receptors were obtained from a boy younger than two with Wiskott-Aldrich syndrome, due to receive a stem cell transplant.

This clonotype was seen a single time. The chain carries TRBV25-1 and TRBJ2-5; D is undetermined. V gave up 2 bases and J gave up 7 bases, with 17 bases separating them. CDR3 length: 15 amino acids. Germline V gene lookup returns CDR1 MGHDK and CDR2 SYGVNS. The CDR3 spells CASSEQSSDPGTQYF. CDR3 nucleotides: TGTGCCAGCAGTGAACAGAGCAGCGACCCCGGGACCCAGTACTTC.

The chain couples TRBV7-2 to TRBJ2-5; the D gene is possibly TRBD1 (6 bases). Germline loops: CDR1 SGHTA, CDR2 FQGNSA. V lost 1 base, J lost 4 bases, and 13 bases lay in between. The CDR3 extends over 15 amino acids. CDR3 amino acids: CASSLGWTEIETQYF. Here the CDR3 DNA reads TGTGCCAGCAGCTTAGGGTGGACAGAGATAGAGACCCAGTACTTC.

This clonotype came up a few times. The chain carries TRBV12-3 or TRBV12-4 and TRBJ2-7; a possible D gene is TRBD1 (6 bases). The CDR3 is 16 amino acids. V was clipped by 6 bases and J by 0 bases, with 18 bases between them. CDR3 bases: TGTGCCAGCAGCCGCGGGCCGGGACAACGCTCCTACGAGCAGTACTTC. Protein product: CASSRGPGQRSYEQYF.

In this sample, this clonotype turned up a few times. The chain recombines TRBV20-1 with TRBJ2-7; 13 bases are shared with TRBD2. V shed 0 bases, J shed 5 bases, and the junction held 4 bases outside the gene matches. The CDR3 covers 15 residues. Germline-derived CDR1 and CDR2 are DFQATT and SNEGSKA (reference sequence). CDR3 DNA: TGCAGTGCTAGAGATCGACTAGCGGGAGGAGACGAGCAGTACTTC. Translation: CSARDRLAGGDEQYF.

CDR3 nucleotide sequence: TGTGCCAGCAGCTTATTGGGATATGGGTCTGAAGCTTTCTTT. It yields the protein CASSLLGYGSEAFF. V gene TRBV7-9 combines with J gene TRBJ1-1; D not certain. The length of the CDR3 is 14 residues. Germline loops: CDR1 SEHNR, CDR2 FQNEAQ (reference sequence). Between the trimmed V and J ends, which lost 2 bases and 6 bases, there was a span of 13 bases. Together with reference TRBV7-9 and TRBJ1-1, the CDR3 gives the full variable domain: DTGVSQNPRHKITKRGQNVTFRCDPISEHNRLYWYRQTLGQGPEFLTYFQNEAQLEKSRLLSDRFSAERPKGSFSTLEIQRTEQGDSAMYLCASSLLGYGSEAFFGQGTRLTVV.

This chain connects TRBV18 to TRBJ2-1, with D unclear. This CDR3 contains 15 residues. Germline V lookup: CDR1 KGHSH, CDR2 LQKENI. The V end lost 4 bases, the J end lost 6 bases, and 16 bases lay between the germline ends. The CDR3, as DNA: TGTGCCAGCTCACTTAACCCCCTGGGGTCCAATGAGCAGTTCTTC. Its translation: CASSLNPLGSNEQFF. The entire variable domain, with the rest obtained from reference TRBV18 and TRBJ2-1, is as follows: NAGVMQNPRHLVRRRGQEARLRCSPMKGHSHVYWYRQLPEEGLKFMVYLQKENIIDESGMPKERFSAEFPKEGPSILRIQQVVRGDSAAYFCASSLNPLGSNEQFFGPGTRLTVL.

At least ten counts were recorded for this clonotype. Here the CDR3 DNA reads TGCAGTGCTAGGGACCCCGGGACAGATACGCAGTATTTT. Amino acid sequence: CSARDPGTDTQYF. J is TRBJ2-3 and V is TRBV20-1; D gene uncertain. The germline V gene has CDR1 DFQATT and CDR2 SNEGSKA (reference sequence). Trimming cost V 3 bases and J 3 bases, with 10 bases left between them. The CDR3 is made up of 13 amino acids.

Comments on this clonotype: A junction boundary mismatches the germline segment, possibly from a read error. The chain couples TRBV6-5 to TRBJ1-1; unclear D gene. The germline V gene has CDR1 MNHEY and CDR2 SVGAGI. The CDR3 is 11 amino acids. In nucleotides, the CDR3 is TGTGCCAGCAGTTACTTCGGTGAATCTTTCTTT. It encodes CASSYFGESFF.

CDR3 residues: CASSTGGGADTQYF. The DNA of the CDR3 is TGTGCCAGCAGCACGGGAGGCGGCGCAGATACGCAGTATTTT. The chain recombines TRBV7-2 with TRBJ2-3; 7 positions agree with TRBD2. Germline lookup yields CDR1 SGHTA and CDR2 FQGNSA. The CDR3 has 14 amino acids. J gave up 4 bases and V 5 bases, and 6 bases lay outside the gene matches.

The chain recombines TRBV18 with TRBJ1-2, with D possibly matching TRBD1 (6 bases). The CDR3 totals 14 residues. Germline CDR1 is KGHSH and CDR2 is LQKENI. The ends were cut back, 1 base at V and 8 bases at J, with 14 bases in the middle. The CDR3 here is CASSPRQVGEGYTF. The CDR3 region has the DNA TGTGCCAGCTCACCACGACAGGTCGGGGAGGGCTACACCTTC.

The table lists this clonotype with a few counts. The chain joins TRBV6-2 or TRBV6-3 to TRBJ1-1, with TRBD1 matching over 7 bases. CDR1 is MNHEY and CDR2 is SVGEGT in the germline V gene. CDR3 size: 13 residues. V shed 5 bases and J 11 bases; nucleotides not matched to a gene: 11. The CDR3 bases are TGTGCCAGCAGTATACAGGGGCGAGTTTTGGCTTTCTTT. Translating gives CASSIQGRVLAFF.

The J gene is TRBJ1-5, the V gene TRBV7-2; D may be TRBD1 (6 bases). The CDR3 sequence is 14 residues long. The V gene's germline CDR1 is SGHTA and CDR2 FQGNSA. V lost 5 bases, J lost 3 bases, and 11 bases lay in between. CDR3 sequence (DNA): TGTGCCAGCAGCCCCCACAGGGTCAATCAGCCCCAGCATTTT. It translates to CASSPHRVNQPQHF.

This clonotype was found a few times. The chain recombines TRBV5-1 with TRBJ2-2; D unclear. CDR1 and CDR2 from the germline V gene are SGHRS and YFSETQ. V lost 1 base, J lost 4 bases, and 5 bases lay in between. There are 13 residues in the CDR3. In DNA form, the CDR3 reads TGCGCCAGCAGCTTGTATCCCACCGGGGAGCTGTTTTTT. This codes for CASSLYPTGELFF.

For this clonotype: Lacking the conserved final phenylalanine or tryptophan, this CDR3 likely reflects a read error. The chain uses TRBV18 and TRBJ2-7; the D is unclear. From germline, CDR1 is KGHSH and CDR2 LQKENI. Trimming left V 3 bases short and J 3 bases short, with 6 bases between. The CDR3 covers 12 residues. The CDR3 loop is CASSPDNYEQYL. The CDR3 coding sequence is TGTGCCAGCTCACCTGATAACTACGAGCAGTACCTC.

DNA for the CDR3: TGTGCCACCAGTGATTTAATGGCAGGGGGTGGTGAGCAGTTCTTC. Protein: CATSDLMAGGGEQFF. The chain has TRBV24-1 and TRBJ2-1; the match to TRBD1 covers 7 bases. The CDR3 covers 15 residues. The germline V gene encodes CDR1 KGHDR and CDR2 SFDVKD. Trimming took 1 base from V and 9 from J; bases not matched to a gene: 8.

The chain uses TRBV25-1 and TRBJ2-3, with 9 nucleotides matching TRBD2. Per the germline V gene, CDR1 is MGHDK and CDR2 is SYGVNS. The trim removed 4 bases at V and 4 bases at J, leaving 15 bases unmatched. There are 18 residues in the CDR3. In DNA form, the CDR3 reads TGTGCCAGCAGTGGACCCCGCGGGAGGGCCATAAAGTCAGATACGCAGTATTTT. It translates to CASSGPRGRAIKSDTQYF.

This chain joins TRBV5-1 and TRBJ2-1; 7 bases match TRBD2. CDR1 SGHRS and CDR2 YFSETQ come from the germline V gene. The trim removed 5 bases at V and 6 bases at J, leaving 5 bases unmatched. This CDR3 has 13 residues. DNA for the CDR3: TGCGCCAGCAGGCGGGAGTTGGGCAATGAGCAGTTCTTC. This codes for CASRRELGNEQFF.

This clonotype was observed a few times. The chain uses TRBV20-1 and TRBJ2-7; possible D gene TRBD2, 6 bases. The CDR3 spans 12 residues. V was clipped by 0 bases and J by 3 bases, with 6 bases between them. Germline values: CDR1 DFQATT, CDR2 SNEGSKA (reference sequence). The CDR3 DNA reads TGCAGTGCTAGAGAGGGACTCTACGAGCAGTACTTC. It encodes CSAREGLYEQYF.

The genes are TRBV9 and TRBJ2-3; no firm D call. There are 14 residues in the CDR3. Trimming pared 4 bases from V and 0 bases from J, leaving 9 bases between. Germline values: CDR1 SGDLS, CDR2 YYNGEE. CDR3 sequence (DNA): TGTGCCAGCAGCCTCCACGGTAGCACAGATACGCAGTATTTT. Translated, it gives CASSLHGSTDTQYF.

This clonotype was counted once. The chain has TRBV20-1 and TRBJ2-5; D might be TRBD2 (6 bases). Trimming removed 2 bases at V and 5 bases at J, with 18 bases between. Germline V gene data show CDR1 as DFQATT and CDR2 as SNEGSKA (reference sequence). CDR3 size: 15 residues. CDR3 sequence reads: CSARPGTPGGETQYF. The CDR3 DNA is TGCAGTGCTAGACCTGGGACTCCGGGTGGGGAGACCCAGTACTTC.

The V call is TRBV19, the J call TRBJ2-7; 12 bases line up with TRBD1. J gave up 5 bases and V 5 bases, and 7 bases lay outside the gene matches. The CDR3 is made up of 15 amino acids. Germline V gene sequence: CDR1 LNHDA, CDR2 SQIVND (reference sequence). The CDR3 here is CASSETGTGGHEQYF. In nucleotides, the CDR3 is TGTGCCAGTAGTGAAACCGGGACAGGGGGCCACGAGCAGTACTTC.

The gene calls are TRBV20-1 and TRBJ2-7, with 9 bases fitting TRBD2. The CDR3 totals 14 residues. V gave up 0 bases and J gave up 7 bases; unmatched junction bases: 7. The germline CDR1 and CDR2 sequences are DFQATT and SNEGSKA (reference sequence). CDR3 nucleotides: TGCAGTGCTAGAGATAGTAGGCTAGCGGGAGAGCAGTACTTC. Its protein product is CSARDSRLAGEQYF.

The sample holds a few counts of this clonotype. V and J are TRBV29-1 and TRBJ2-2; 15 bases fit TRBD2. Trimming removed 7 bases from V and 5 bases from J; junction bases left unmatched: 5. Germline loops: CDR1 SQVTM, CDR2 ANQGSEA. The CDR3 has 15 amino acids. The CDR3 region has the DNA TGCAGCGCTGGACTAGCGGGAGGGGGAACCGGGGAGCTGTTTTTT. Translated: CSAGLAGGGTGELFF.

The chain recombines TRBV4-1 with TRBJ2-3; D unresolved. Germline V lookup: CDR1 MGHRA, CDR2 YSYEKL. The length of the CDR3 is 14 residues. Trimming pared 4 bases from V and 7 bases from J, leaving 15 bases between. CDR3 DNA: TGCGCCAGCAGCCTCCGAATGTCGCTGAATACGCAGTATTTT. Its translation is CASSLRMSLNTQYF.

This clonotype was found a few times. CDR3 DNA: TGTGCCAGCAGCTTAATCAACGGAGGCTACACCTTC. It translates to CASSLINGGYTF. This sequence joins TRBV7-9 and TRBJ1-2; no definite D call. This CDR3 region has 12 residues. Germline CDR1 SEHNR, CDR2 FQNEAQ (reference sequence). V gave up 2 bases and J gave up 8 bases, with 9 bases separating them.

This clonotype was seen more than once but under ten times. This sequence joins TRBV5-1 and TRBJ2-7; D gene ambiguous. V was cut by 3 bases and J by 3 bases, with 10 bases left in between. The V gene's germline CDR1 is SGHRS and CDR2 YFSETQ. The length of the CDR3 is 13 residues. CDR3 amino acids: CASSSLNGYEQYF. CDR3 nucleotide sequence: TGCGCCAGCAGCTCCCTAAACGGCTACGAGCAGTACTTC.

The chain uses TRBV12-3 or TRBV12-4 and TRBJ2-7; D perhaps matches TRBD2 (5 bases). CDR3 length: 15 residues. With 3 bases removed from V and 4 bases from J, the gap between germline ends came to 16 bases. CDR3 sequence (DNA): TGTGCCAGCAGTTTGGCCCGGAGGCCCCCATACGAGCAGTACTTC. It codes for CASSLARRPPYEQYF.

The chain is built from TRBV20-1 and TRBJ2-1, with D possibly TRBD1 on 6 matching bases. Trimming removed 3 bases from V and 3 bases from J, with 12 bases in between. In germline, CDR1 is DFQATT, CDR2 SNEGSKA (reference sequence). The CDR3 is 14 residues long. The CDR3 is CSASDRFIYNEQFF. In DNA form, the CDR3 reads TGCAGTGCTAGCGACAGGTTTATCTACAATGAGCAGTTCTTC.

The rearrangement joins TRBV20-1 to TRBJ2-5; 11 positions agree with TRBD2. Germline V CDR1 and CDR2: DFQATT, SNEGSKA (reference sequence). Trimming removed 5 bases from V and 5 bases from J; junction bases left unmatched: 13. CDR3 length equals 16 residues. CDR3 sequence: CSASMLASGRKETQYF. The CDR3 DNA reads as TGCAGTGCTTCGATGCTGGCTAGCGGGAGGAAGGAGACCCAGTACTTC.

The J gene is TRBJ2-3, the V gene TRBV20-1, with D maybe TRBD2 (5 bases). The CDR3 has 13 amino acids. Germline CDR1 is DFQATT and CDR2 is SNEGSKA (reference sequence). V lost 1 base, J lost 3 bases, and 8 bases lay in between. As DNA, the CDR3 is TGCAGTGCTAGAGTTGAGGGAACAGATACGCAGTATTTT. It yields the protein CSARVEGTDTQYF.